This T cell receptor beta chain originates from a study of blood T cell repertoires in COVID-19. Looking at the study overall: The United States, Italy and Spain were the sources of the acute and convalescent COVID-19 samples. T cells, B-cell-depleted T cells, or PBMCs provided the cDNA or gDNA that served as material.

The CDR3 is made up of 13 amino acids. Germline V lookup: CDR1 SGHAT, CDR2 FQNNGV. V was shortened by 5 bases and J by 3 bases, with 10 bases between the two germline ends. In the study's own analysis: The authors estimated nucleated cell counts from reference gene primer amplification. Sequencing was performed with immunoSEQ multiplex PCR; in TCRdb, only in-frame clones are kept and a portion is missing. D and trimming come from the DNA, and the V and J calls and clone size come from that table. Here the sample spans more than 100,000 clones, approximately 87% being singletons. Sequences were obtained from peripheral blood. This chain connects TRBV11-2 to TRBJ1-2; D ambiguous. This clonotype originated in an older woman with acute or convalescent COVID-19. The CDR3 nucleotides read TGTGCCAGCAGCCCCTCCGAGGACTATGGCTACACCTTC. This translates into CASSPSEDYGYTF.